The present T cell receptor beta chain was sequenced within a study of lymphopenia after photon versus proton radiotherapy (dated by TCRdb to between 2019 and 2020). With respect to the entire study: The immunological effects of photon versus proton radiation therapy were compared in patients with gastrointestinal tumors who developed high-grade lymphopenia. The approximately 20 patients in the cohort had gastrointestinal tumors, were treated with either photon or proton therapy, and subsequently developed lymphopenia. The study aimed to characterize how the two radiation modalities differ in their impact on the immune system. Study-level results and caveats: During treatment, patients who received photon therapy lost naive T cells and TCR diversity and gained effector/memory populations, whereas patients who received proton therapy remained relatively stable. The authors looked at the survival association only in patients who died, and they framed better survival with proton therapy as a possibility rather than a demonstrated result. After the lymphocyte count nadir, oligoclonal expansion, especially of CD8+ Temra cells, was observed in photon-treated repertoires, and the drop in diversity was driven by this expansion. Among patients across the cohort who died, overall survival time showed an inverse correlation with a larger post-nadir drop in TCR diversity.

Note on this clone: Its antigen target is currently unknown. Base quality data are lacking; no much larger clone is found one base away.

The CDR3 sequence holds 14 residues, the cysteine and phenylalanine included. CDR3 DNA only is kept here, 42 bases in frame from base 1. Sequences ENHRY (CDR1) and SYGVKD (CDR2) are obtained from the germline V gene. V sheds 4 bases and J sheds 2 bases, leaving 11 bases between their ends. Library creation used the immunoSEQ multiplex PCR assay. Alongside multiparametric flow cytometry, deep sequencing of rearranged TCR beta loci was used to profile the T cell repertoires. The immuneACCESS repertoire file appears here via TCRdb, limited to in-frame rearrangements. These files lack a portion of the clones; in checked studies, under half of the deficit traces to unresolved V genes, and the cause of the others is not known. Present in this sample are 67,000 or so clones, over 70% of which were seen just once. Of the sample, about a tenth falls within the top ten clones.

Sequences were derived from peripheral blood, sampled from a patient treated with proton-based radiotherapy. The sequence came from a man older than 75 with esophageal cancer. The chain was built from TRBV10-3 and TRBJ2-5; the D gene is perhaps TRBD1, on 5 matching bases. Here is the DNA: TGTGCCATCAGTGCAGCCGGACAACAAGAGACCCAGTACTTC. Translation gives CAISAAGQQETQYF.